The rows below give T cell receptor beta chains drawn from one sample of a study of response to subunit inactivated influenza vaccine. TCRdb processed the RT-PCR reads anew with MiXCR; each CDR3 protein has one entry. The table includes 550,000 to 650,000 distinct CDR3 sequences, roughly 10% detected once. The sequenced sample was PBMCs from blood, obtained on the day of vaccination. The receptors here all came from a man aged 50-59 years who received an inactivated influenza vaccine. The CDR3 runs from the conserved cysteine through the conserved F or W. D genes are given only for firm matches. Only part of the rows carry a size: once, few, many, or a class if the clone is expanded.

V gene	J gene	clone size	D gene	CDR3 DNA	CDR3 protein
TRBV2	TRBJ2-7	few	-	TGTGCCAGCAGTGAGTCTCGGGGCAGGGCCGCCTACGAGCAGTACTTC	CASSESRGRAAYEQYF
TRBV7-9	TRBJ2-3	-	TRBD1	TGTGCCAGCAGCTTATGGGACAGTGGCACAGATACGCAGTATTTT	CASSLWDSGTDTQYF
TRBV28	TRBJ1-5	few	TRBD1	TGTGCCAGCAGTTTGACCGGGACAGGGGTAGGGAGCAATCAGCCCCAGCATTTT	CASSLTGTGVGSNQPQHF
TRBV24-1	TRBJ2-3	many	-	TGTGCCACCAGTGAGGCACGACGTGGTCCGCAGTATTTT	CATSEARRGPQYF
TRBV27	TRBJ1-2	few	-	TGTGCCACTAGCAGGGTAGGGAATTCTGGCTACACCTTC	CATSRVGNSGYTF
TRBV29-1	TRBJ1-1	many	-	TGCAGCGTTAGGGACCGCGCTATTCACCAAGCTTTCTTT	CSVRDRAIHQAFF
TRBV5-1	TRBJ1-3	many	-	TGCGCCAGCAGGACAGCGGCCTCTGGAAACACCATATATTTT	CASRTAASGNTIYF
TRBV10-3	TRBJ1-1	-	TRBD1	TGTGCCATCAGATCCGCGAACGGACAGGGGGAGGAGGAAGCTTTCTTT	CAIRSANGQGEEEAFF
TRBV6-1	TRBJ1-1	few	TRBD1	TGTGCCAGCAGCCCGGGGGTTGGGACAGGGGGAGCTTTCTTT	CASSPGVGTGGAFF
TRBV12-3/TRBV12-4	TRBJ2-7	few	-	TGTGCCAGCAGTTTAACGACACCTAAGAGCTCCTACGAGCAGTACTTC	CASSLTTPKSSYEQYF
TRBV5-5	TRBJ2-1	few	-	TGTGCCAGCAGCTTGGAACAGGCCTACAATGAGCAGTTCTTC	CASSLEQAYNEQFF
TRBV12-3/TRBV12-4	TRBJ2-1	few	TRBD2	TGTGCCAGCAGTCCAGGCGCGGGGGGGCCTCGTGAGCAGTTCTTC	CASSPGAGGPREQFF
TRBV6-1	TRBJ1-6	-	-	TGTGCCAGCAGGCAGGACTTTTACAATTCACCCCTCCACTTT	CASRQDFYNSPLHF
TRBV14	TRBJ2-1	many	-	TGTGCCAGCAGCCGGACTGTCTACAATGAGCAGTTCTTC	CASSRTVYNEQFF
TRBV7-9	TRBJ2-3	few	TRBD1	TGTGCCAGCAGCTCTCGGGACAGGAGCCCGGGTACGCAGTATTTT	CASSSRDRSPGTQYF
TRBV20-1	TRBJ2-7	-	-	TGCAGTGCTAGAGATGGACCGAGGGCCGAGCAGTACTTC	CSARDGPRAEQYF
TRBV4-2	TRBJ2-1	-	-	TGTGCCAGCAGCCAAGCCCGCCCCGATCGTCTGGGGGACAATGAGCAGTTCTTC	CASSQARPDRLGDNEQFF
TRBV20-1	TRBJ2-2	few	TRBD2	TGCAGCGTAACGACTAGCGGGAGGTTGGGCACCGGGGAGCTGTTTTTT	CSVTTSGRLGTGELFF
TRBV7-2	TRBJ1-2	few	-	TGTGCCAGCAGCCTCGTGGGGGCCCCCTTCCTCTATGGCTACACCTTC	CASSLVGAPFLYGYTF
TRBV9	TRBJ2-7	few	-	TGTGCCAGCAGCGTAGCTACGGATTACCCACTCTACGAGCAGTACTTC	CASSVATDYPLYEQYF
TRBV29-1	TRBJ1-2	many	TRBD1	TGCAGCGTCCAGGACAGGACTCTTGGCTACACCTTC	CSVQDRTLGYTF